This TCR beta chain was sequenced in a study of T cell repertoires in cytomegalovirus infection (dated by TCRdb to between 2019 and 2020). About the full investigation: Donor HLA type was relevant to the analysis, as public TCR beta signatures indicated carriage of CMV infection together with the matching HLA type.

On this clonotype itself: Its antigen remains undetermined. Qualities for individual bases were not recorded, and no much larger clone is one base off.

TCRdb records Illumina HiSeq 1500 as the sequencer. The public reads were run again by TCRdb, first through fastp at Q25 and then through MiXCR, and only productive beta chains were kept. Each record represents a unique CDR3 protein, reported with the most common genes and DNA among its rows. This sample has some 400,000 distinct CDR3 sequences in its table, and 15% to 20% of those were observed once. 7.5% to 9.5% of the sample lies in the top ten. Its CDR3 holds 14 amino acids, cysteine through phenylalanine. The CDR3 DNA has 42 bases and is translated from base 1. Reading the germline V gene (reference sequence) gives CDR1 DFQATT and CDR2 SNEGSKA. V ends up 6 bases short and J 7 bases short, with an unmatched junction base count of 14. Overall results and qualifications from the work: Cumulative frequency of public TCR beta family members discriminated carriers of CMV infection plus the relevant HLA type in this cohort and an independent approximately 400-donor cohort. The ex vivo response was dominated by HLA-C-restricted CMV-specific TCR beta clonotypes, which also provided the single most frequent clonotype in two of eight donors.

The chain is encoded by TRBV20-1 joined to TRBJ2-7; 8 of the junction bases match TRBD1. The sequence was obtained from a human donor in good health (CMV status not recorded). Some clones in this sample may be carry-over from other donors' samples. The sample consisted of PBMCs. CDR3 protein: CSATLRGPSGEQYF. In nucleotide form, the sequence is TGCAGTGCAACGCTCAGGGGGCCCAGCGGGGAGCAGTACTTC.